This TCR beta chain was retrieved from a study of blood T cell repertoires in COVID-19. Whole-study context: Samples came from the United States, Italy and Spain, spanning acute and convalescent COVID-19. The cDNA or gDNA used as material had been derived from T cells, B-cell-depleted T cells, or PBMCs.

This clone was counted a single time. In the source study's methods: Amplified reference gene primers provided the basis for estimating nucleated cell counts. Generated by immunoSEQ multiplex PCR, the TCRdb table keeps only in-frame clones and is missing some. The V and J calls and clone size are taken from that table; D and trimming were inferred from the DNA. The data contain some 200,000 clones, around 95% of them singletons. The Seattle patients joined while their infection was active and were tracked longitudinally afterward. The sample comprised peripheral blood. The source is a man aged 25 to 40 with COVID-19, enrolled during active disease.

CDR3 sequence reads: CASSIRGADEQYF. For the CDR3, the DNA is TGTGCCAGTAGTATTCGGGGGGCTGACGAGCAGTACTTC. This chain joins TRBV19 and TRBJ2-7, with D possibly TRBD2 on 7 matching bases. This CDR3 spans 13 amino acids. The germline CDR1 and CDR2 sequences are LNHDA and SQIVND (reference sequence). V was clipped by 3 bases and J by 5 bases, with 11 bases between them.